The sequence of this T cell receptor beta chain was determined in a study of T cell responses to AZD1222 COVID-19 vaccine. TCRdb's copy holds only in-frame clones and misses some; the assay was immunoSEQ multiplex PCR. The sample records 130,000 to 150,000 clones, more than 85% being singletons. Points from the study as a whole: Clonal diversity may have been underestimated in mostly white British donors. At baseline, just five to seven AZD1222 recipients tested seropositive.

Details on this clone: Its antigen is unidentified.

Germline values: CDR1 LNHDA, CDR2 SQIVND (reference sequence). The CDR3 has 15 residues. V lost 7 bases and J lost 0, with 13 bases in between. The sequence came from an adult in good health. The chain is built from TRBV19 and TRBJ1-5; D is ambiguous. The source material was peripheral blood, sampled on day 0 of AZD1222 vaccination. The CDR3 DNA reads TGTGCCAGTATTTTTCCAGGAAGTAGCAATCAGCCCCAGCATTTT. Its translation: CASIFPGSSNQPQHF. The entire variable domain, with the rest obtained from reference TRBV19 and TRBJ1-5, is as follows: DGGITQSPKYLFRKEGQNVTLSCEQNLNHDAMYWYRQDPGQGLRLIYYSQIVNDFQKGDIAEGYSVSREKKESFPLTVTSAQKNPTAFYLCASIFPGSSNQPQHFGDGTRLSIL.